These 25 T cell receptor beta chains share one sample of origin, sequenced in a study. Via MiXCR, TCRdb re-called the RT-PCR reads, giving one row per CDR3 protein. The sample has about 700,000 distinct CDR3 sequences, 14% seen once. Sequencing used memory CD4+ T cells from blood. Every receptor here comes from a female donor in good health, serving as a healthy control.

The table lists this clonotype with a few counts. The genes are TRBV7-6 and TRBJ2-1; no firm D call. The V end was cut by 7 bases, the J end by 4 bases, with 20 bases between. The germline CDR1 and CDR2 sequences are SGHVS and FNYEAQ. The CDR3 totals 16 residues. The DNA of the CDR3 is TGTGCCAGCAAGCCTGAACTGGGCCTTTATTACAATGAGCAGTTCTTC. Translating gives CASKPELGLYYNEQFF. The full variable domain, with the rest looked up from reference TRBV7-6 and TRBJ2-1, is GAGVSQSPRYKVTKRGQDVALRCDPISGHVSLYWYRQALGQGPEFLTYFNYEAQQDKSGLPNDRFSAERPEGSISTLTIQRTEQRDSAMYRCASKPELGLYYNEQFFGPGTRLTVL.

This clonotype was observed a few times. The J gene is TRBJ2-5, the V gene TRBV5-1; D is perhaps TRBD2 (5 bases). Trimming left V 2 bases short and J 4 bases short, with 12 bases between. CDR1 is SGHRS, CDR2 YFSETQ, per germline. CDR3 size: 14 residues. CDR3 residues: CASSFKGVRETQYF. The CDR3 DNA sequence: TGCGCCAGCAGCTTCAAGGGAGTCAGAGAGACCCAGTACTTC.

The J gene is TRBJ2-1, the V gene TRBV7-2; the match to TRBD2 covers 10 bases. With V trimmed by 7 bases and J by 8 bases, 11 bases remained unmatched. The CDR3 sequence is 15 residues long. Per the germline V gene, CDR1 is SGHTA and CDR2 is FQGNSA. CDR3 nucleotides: TGTGCCAGCACCGAAGCGGGAGGGCCGTTACATGAGCAGTTCTTC. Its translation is CASTEAGGPLHEQFF.

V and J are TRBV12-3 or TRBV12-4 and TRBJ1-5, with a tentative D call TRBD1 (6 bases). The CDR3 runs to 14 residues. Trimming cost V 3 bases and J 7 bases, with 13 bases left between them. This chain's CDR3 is CASSFGPGAQPQHF. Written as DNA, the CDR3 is TGTGCCAGCAGTTTCGGTCCAGGGGCACAGCCCCAGCATTTT.

The CDR3 sequence is CAISVSSNQPQHF. CDR3 bases: TGTGCCATCAGTGTCAGTAGTAATCAGCCCCAGCATTTT. The chain links TRBV10-3 to TRBJ1-5; D unclear. Germline assignment: CDR1 ENHRY and CDR2 SYGVKD. V was clipped by 4 bases and J by 4 bases, with 8 bases between them. The CDR3 runs to 13 residues.

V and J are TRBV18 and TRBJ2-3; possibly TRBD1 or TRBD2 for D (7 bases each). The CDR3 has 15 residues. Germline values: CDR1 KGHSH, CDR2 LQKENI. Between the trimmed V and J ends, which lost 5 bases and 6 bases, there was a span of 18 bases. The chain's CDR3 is CASSASQGGADTQYF. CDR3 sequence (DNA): TGTGCCAGCTCAGCCTCCCAGGGGGGGGCGGATACGCAGTATTTT.

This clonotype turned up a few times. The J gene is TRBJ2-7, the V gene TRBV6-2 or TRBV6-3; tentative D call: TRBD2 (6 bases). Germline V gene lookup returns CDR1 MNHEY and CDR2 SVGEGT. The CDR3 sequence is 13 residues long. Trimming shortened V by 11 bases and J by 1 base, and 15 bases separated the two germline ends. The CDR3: CASRPSASYEQYF. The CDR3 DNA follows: TGTGCCTCGAGGCCTAGCGCTTCCTACGAGCAGTACTTC.

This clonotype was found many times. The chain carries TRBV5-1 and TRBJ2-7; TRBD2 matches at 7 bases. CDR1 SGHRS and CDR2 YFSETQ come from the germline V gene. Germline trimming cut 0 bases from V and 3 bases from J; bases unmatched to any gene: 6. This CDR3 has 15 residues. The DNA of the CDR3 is TGCGCCAGCAGCTTGGATACGGGGGGATACTACGAGCAGTACTTC. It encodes CASSLDTGGYYEQYF.

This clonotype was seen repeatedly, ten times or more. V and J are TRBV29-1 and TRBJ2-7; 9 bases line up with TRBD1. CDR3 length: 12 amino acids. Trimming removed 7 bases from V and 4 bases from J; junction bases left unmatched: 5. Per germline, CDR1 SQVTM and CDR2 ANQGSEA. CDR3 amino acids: CSGGDREYEQYF. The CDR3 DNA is TGCAGCGGAGGGGACAGGGAGTACGAGCAGTACTTC.

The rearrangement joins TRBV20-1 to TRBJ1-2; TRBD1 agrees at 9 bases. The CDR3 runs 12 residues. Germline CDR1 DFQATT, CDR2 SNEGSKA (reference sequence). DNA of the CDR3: TGCAGGGCGCCACAGGGGGCGGATGGCTACACCTTC. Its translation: CRAPQGADGYTF.

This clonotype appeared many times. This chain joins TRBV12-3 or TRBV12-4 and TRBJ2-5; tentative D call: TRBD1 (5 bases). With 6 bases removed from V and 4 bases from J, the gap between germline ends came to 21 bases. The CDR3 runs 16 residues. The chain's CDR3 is CASSLKGRDFGETQYF. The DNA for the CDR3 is TGTGCCAGCAGCCTAAAGGGCAGGGATTTTGGAGAGACCCAGTACTTC.

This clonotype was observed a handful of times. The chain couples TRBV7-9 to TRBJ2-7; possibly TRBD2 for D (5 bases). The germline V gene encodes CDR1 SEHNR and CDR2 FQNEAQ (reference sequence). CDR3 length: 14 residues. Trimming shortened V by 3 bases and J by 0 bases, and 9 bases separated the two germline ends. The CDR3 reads CASSFMTNSYEQYF. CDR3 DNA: TGTGCCAGCAGCTTTATGACTAACTCCTACGAGCAGTACTTC.

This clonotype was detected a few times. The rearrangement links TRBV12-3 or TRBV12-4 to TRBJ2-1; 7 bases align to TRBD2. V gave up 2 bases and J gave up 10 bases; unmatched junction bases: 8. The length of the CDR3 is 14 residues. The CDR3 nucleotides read TGTGCCAGCAGTTTAAGCGGGACCCCCGAAGAGCAGTTCTTC. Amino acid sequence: CASSLSGTPEEQFF.

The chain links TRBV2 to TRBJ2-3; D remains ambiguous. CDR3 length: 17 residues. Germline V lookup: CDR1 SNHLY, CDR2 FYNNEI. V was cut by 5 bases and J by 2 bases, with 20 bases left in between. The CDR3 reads CASSHRHQASYTDTQYF. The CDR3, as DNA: TGTGCCAGCAGTCACCGACACCAGGCGTCCTACACAGATACGCAGTATTTT.

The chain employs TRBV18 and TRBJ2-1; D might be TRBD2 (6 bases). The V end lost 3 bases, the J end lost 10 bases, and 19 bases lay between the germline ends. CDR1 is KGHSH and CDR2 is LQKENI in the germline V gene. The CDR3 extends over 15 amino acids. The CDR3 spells CASSPQTGTVLEQFF. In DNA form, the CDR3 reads TGTGCCAGCTCACCTCAAACCGGGACTGTACTAGAGCAGTTCTTC.

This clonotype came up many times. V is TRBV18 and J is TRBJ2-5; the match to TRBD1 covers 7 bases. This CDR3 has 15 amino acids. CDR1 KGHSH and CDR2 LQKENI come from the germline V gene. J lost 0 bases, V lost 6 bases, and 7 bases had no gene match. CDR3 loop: CASSLTTGYQETQYF. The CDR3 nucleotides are TGTGCCAGCTCGTTGACGACAGGGTACCAAGAGACCCAGTACTTC. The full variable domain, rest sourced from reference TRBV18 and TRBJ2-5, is NAGVMQNPRHLVRRRGQEARLRCSPMKGHSHVYWYRQLPEEGLKFMVYLQKENIIDESGMPKERFSAEFPKEGPSILRIQQVVRGDSAAYFCASSLTTGYQETQYFGPGTRLLVL.

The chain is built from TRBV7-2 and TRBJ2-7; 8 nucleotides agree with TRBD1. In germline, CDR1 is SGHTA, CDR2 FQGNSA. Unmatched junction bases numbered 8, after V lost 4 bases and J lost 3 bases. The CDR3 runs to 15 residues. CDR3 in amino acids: CASSSEQGGGYEQYF. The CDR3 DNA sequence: TGTGCCAGCAGCTCGGAACAGGGGGGAGGCTACGAGCAGTACTTC.

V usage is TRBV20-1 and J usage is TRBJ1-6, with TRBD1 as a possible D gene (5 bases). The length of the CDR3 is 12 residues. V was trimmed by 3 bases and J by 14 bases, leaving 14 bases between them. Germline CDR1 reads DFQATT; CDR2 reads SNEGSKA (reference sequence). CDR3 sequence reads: CSARGPSRTLHF. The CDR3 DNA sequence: TGCAGTGCTAGGGGACCCTCCCGTACCCTCCACTTT.

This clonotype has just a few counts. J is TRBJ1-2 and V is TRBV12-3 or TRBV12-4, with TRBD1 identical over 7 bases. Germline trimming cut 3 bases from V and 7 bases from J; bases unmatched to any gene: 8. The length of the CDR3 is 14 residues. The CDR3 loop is CASSFQTGVGGYTF. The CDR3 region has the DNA TGTGCCAGCAGTTTCCAAACAGGGGTTGGTGGCTACACCTTC.

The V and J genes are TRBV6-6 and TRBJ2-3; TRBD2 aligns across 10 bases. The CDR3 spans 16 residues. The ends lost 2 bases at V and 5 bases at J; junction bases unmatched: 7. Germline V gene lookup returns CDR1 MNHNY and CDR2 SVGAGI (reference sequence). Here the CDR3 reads CASSYGTSASGDTQYF. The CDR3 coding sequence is TGTGCCAGCAGTTACGGGACTAGCGCTTCCGGAGATACGCAGTATTTT.

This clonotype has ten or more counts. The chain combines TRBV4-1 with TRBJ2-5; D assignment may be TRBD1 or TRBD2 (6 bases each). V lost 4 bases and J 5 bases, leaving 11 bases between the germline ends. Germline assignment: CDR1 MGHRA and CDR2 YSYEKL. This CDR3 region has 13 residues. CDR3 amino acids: CASSRGGLETQYF. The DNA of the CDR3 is TGCGCCAGCAGCCGTGGGGGGCTGGAGACCCAGTACTTC.

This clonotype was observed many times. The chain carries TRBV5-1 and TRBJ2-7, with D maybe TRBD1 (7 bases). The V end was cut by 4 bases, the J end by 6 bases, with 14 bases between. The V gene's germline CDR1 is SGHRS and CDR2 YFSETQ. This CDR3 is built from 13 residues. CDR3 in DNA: TGCGCCAGCAGCGAAGATCAGGGGGGCGAGCAGTACTTC. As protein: CASSEDQGGEQYF.

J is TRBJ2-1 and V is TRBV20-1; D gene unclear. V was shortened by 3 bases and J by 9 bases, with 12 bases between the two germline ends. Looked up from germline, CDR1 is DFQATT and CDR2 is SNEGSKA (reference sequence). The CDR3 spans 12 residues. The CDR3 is CSARLEATEQFF. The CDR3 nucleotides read TGCAGTGCTAGGCTTGAGGCCACTGAGCAGTTCTTC.

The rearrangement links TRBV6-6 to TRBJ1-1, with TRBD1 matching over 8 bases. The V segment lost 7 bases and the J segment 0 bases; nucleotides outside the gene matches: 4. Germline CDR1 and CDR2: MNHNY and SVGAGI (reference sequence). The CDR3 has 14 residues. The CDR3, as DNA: TGTGCCAGCAAGCAGGACAGGGTGAACACTGAAGCTTTCTTT. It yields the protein CASKQDRVNTEAFF.

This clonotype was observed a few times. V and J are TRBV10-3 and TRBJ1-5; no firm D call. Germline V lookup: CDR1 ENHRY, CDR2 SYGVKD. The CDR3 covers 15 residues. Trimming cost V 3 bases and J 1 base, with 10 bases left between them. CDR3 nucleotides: TGTGCCATCAGTGACAACCAAGGAAGCAATCAGCCCCAGCATTTT. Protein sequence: CAISDNQGSNQPQHF.